These T cell receptor beta chains were read from a single sample in a study of blood T cell repertoires in COVID-19. Generated by immunoSEQ multiplex PCR, the TCRdb table keeps only in-frame clones and is missing some. The table includes 45,000 to 65,000 clones, just over 85% detected once. Sequenced material: peripheral blood. The receptors were sampled from an elderly man with active COVID-19. CDR3s include the opening cysteine and the closing phenylalanine or tryptophan. D genes are given only for firm matches. The size entry is marked missing in some rows and otherwise reads once, few, many or a size class.

v_call	d_call	j_call	clone_size	cdr3_aa	cdr3_nt
TRBV7-3	NA	TRBJ2-1	NA	CASSLIGSNNEQFF	TGTGCCAGCAGCTTAATCGGTAGTAACAATGAGCAGTTCTTC
TRBV5-1	TRBD2	TRBJ2-1	NA	CASSLAASAGGGRNEQFF	TGCGCCAGCAGCTTGGCCGCGTCGGCGGGAGGAGGTAGGAATGAGCAGTTCTTC
TRBV11-3	NA	TRBJ2-1	NA	CASSLAGDNEQFF	TGTGCCAGCAGCTTAGCAGGGGACAATGAGCAGTTCTTC
TRBV24-1	NA	TRBJ1-2	few	CATSKTGTNYGYTF	TGTGCCACCAGCAAAACAGGGACCAACTATGGCTACACCTTC
TRBV7-2	NA	TRBJ1-5	NA	CASSLDRQANQPQHF	TGTGCCAGCAGCTTAGATAGGCAGGCGAATCAGCCCCAGCATTTT
TRBV5-1	TRBD1	TRBJ1-4	NA	CASSKNPGQANEKLFF	TGCGCCAGCAGCAAAAACCCGGGACAGGCTAATGAAAAACTGTTTTTT
TRBV7-2	TRBD2	TRBJ2-5	NA	CASSQRTSGSLVKTQYF	TGTGCCAGCAGCCAGAGGACTAGCGGGAGTTTGGTGAAGACCCAGTACTTC
TRBV5-4	NA	TRBJ2-3	few	CASSLARATNGGRQYF	TGTGCCAGCAGCTTGGCACGTGCCACGAACGGGGGTAGGCAGTATTTT
TRBV24-1	TRBD1	TRBJ1-2	NA	CATSVAGGAPNYGYTF	TGTGCCACCAGTGTGGCAGGGGGCGCCCCCAACTATGGCTACACCTTC
TRBV6-5	NA	TRBJ2-7	NA	CASSRSGPISSEQYF	TGTGCCAGCAGTCGGTCGGGTCCGATATCCAGCGAGCAGTACTTC
TRBV27	TRBD1	TRBJ1-2	once	CASSGTGTYGYTF	TGTGCCAGCTCCGGGACAGGAACCTATGGCTACACCTTC
TRBV5-1	TRBD1	TRBJ2-7	NA	CASSLGGTGQAYEQYF	TGCGCCAGCAGCTTGGGCGGGACGGGACAGGCCTACGAGCAGTACTTC
TRBV6-4	TRBD2	TRBJ2-1	once	CASSTGLAGGDEQFF	TGTGCCAGCAGTACGGGACTAGCGGGAGGGGATGAGCAGTTCTTC
TRBV28	TRBD2	TRBJ2-7	NA	CASSYGPWTGLAGVSGYEQYF	TGTGCCAGCAGTTATGGACCCTGGACCGGACTAGCGGGAGTAAGTGGCTACGAGCAGTACTTC
TRBV19	NA	TRBJ2-5	once	CASSRRPGYQETQYF	TGTGCCAGTAGTAGAAGGCCCGGGTACCAAGAGACCCAGTACTTC
TRBV3-1/TRBV3-2	NA	TRBJ2-7	NA	CASSPLRASYEQYF	TGTGCCAGCAGTCCTCTCAGGGCTTCCTACGAGCAGTACTTC
TRBV5-5	TRBD1	TRBJ1-5	NA	CASSSDTGDPAQHF	TGTGCCAGCAGCTCGGATACAGGGGATCCCGCCCAGCATTTT
TRBV18	TRBD2	TRBJ2-3	NA	CASSLGSSGRSDTQYF	TGTGCCAGCTCACTGGGATCTAGCGGGAGGAGTGATACGCAGTATTTT
TRBV9	NA	TRBJ2-4	NA	CASSVGGGGNIQYF	TGTGCCAGCAGCGTAGGAGGAGGAGGAAACATTCAGTACTTC
TRBV27	TRBD1	TRBJ2-4	NA	CASSQGQGQFSIQYF	TGTGCCAGCAGTCAGGGACAGGGTCAATTCAGCATTCAGTACTTC
TRBV11-2	TRBD2	TRBJ2-1	NA	CASSLEGLAGVQYNEQFF	TGTGCCAGCAGCTTAGAGGGACTAGCGGGAGTACAGTACAATGAGCAGTTCTTC
TRBV28	NA	TRBJ1-5	NA	CASSPSGMGYNQPQHF	TGTGCCAGCAGTCCCTCCGGGATGGGTTACAATCAGCCCCAGCATTTT
TRBV2	TRBD2	TRBJ2-1	NA	CASSGGASGTGRPSYNEQFF	TGTGCCAGCAGTGGGGGGGCTAGCGGGACGGGACGACCTTCCTACAATGAGCAGTTCTTC
TRBV7-9	TRBD1	TRBJ1-1	NA	CASSFLGQANTEAFF	TGTGCCAGCAGCTTTTTGGGACAGGCGAACACTGAAGCTTTCTTT
TRBV21-1	NA	TRBJ2-1	once	CASRVIKGRGRVTYNEQFF	TGTGCCAGCAGGGTGATTAAAGGTAGGGGGCGAGTGACCTACAATGAGCAGTTCTTC
TRBV30	TRBD1	TRBJ2-1	NA	CAWSVRGTGSWKSYNEQFF	TGTGCCTGGAGTGTACGGGGGACAGGGAGTTGGAAATCCTACAATGAGCAGTTCTTC
TRBV28	NA	TRBJ1-6	NA	CASSLPQTDSNSPLHF	TGTGCCAGCAGTCTACCCCAAACAGACAGTAATTCACCCCTCCACTTT
TRBV5-1	TRBD1	TRBJ1-5	NA	CASSSGQGMDQPQHF	TGCGCCAGCAGCTCGGGACAGGGTATGGATCAGCCCCAGCATTTT
TRBV5-6	NA	TRBJ1-3	NA	CASSFPDAGGGNTIYF	TGTGCCAGCAGCTTCCCCGACGCAGGAGGTGGAAACACCATATATTTT
TRBV6-5	TRBD1	TRBJ2-1	NA	CASRTGQDSEQFF	TGTGCCAGCAGAACAGGACAGGATAGTGAGCAGTTCTTC
TRBV18	NA	TRBJ1-5	few	CASSPPGGQPQHF	TGTGCCAGCTCACCTCCCGGGGGACAGCCCCAGCATTTT
TRBV6-5	TRBD2	TRBJ2-7	NA	CASSYEPGEGEQYF	TGTGCCAGCAGTTACGAACCTGGGGAGGGCGAGCAGTACTTC
TRBV19	NA	TRBJ2-3	NA	CASSLRGGSNTDTQYF	TGTGCCAGTAGTCTGAGAGGCGGAAGTAACACAGATACGCAGTATTTT
TRBV18	TRBD1	TRBJ1-1	NA	CASSPQGADTEAFF	TGTGCCAGCTCACCACAGGGGGCTGACACTGAAGCTTTCTTT
TRBV5-1	TRBD2	TRBJ2-3	few	CASSPWTSRGRRTDTQYF	TGCGCCAGCAGCCCGTGGACCTCTCGCGGGAGGCGGACAGATACGCAGTATTTT
TRBV5-1	TRBD1	TRBJ2-1	NA	CASSLGQGAYEQFF	TGCGCCAGCAGCTTGGGACAGGGGGCTTATGAGCAGTTCTTC
TRBV28	TRBD1	TRBJ1-5	once	CASSLLLWTGGGSNSNQPQHF	TGTGCCAGCAGTTTATTACTCTGGACAGGGGGCGGGAGTAATAGCAATCAGCCCCAGCATTTT
TRBV5-1	TRBD2	TRBJ2-5	NA	CASSLLSSGSYVLYF	TGCGCCAGCAGCTTGTTGTCTAGCGGGAGTTACGTCCTGTACTTC
TRBV27	NA	TRBJ2-6	NA	CASSSGANVLTF	TGTGCCAGCTCTTCTGGGGCCAACGTCCTGACTTTC
TRBV7-3	NA	TRBJ2-2	once	CASSLIGDSTGELFF	TGTGCCAGCAGCTTAATCGGGGATTCGACCGGGGAGCTGTTTTTT
TRBV5-1	NA	TRBJ2-1	NA	CASGGDGYNEQFF	TGCGCCAGCGGGGGCGACGGTTACAATGAGCAGTTCTTC
TRBV27	TRBD2	TRBJ2-3	NA	CASKVSGTSSFDTQYF	TGTGCCAGCAAAGTCTCCGGGACTAGCTCTTTTGATACGCAGTATTTT